These 30 T cell receptor beta chains were sequenced from one sample in a study of shared clonotypes between healthy human individuals. Clones were sequenced by immunoSEQ multiplex PCR, and TCRdb holds only the in-frame ones, with some missing. Altogether 450,000 to 500,000 clones are present, 79% being singletons, with the ten largest covering about 12%. Sequencing used PBMCs. All receptors derive from a woman aged 40 to 49 in good health. Some clones in this sample may be carry-over from other donors' samples.

The rearrangement uses TRBV30 and TRBJ2-1, with TRBD1 matching 7 bases. The CDR3 runs 18 residues. Germline assignment: CDR1 GTSNPN and CDR2 SVGIG (reference sequence). The junction had 13 bases not matched to a gene; V was cut back by 2 bases and J by 0 bases. CDR3 in amino acids: CAWSWTGITKYSYNEQFF. Written as DNA, the CDR3 is TGTGCCTGGAGTTGGACAGGCATAACTAAATACTCCTACAATGAGCAGTTCTTC.

The chain combines TRBV7-3 with TRBJ2-1; 14 positions match TRBD2. CDR1 SGHTA and CDR2 FQGTGA come from the germline V gene. CDR3 length equals 16 residues. J gave up 8 bases and V 1 base, and 4 bases lay outside the gene matches. CDR3: CASSLMGLAGVDEQFF. For the CDR3, the DNA is TGTGCCAGCAGCTTAATGGGACTAGCGGGAGTGGATGAGCAGTTCTTC.

This chain uses TRBV19 with TRBJ1-5; D is uncertain. The V end lost 6 bases, the J end lost 5 bases, and 8 bases lay between the germline ends. Germline CDR1 reads LNHDA; CDR2 reads SQIVND (reference sequence). This CDR3 comprises 12 residues. Written as DNA, the CDR3 is TGTGCCAGTAGCCTGGCTGATCAGCCCCAGCATTTT. Its translation: CASSLADQPQHF.

The chain combines TRBV18 with TRBJ2-2; D is unclear. V lost 0 bases and J 5 bases, leaving 25 bases between the germline ends. Per the germline V gene, CDR1 is KGHSH and CDR2 is LQKENI. This CDR3 is built from 20 residues. The CDR3 here is CASSPPSSARNRIGTGELFF. CDR3 nucleotides: TGTGCCAGCTCACCACCGAGCTCCGCACGGAATAGGATCGGTACCGGGGAGCTGTTTTTT.

J is TRBJ2-1 and V is TRBV28; 7 positions match TRBD1. J was trimmed by 2 bases and V by 6 bases; bases with no gene match: 7. Germline V gene data show CDR1 as MDHEN and CDR2 as SYDVKM. The CDR3 has 15 residues. The CDR3 nucleotides read TGTGCCAGCAGCCCTTGGGACAGCCCCTACAATGAGCAGTTCTTC. Its translation is CASSPWDSPYNEQFF.

The chain recombines TRBV4-1 with TRBJ2-7, with D possibly being TRBD2 (5 bases). The CDR3 runs to 15 residues. The ends were cut back, 1 base at V and 4 bases at J, with 14 bases in the middle. Germline loops: CDR1 MGHRA, CDR2 YSYEKL. The CDR3 loop is CASSQAVSRRYEQYF. The DNA for the CDR3 is TGCGCCAGCAGCCAAGCGGTCTCCCGGAGGTACGAGCAGTACTTC.

This clone was observed many times. This same CDR3 is encoded by further DNA sequences in the sample. The V call is TRBV7-9, the J call TRBJ2-7; 7 nucleotides agree with TRBD2. The CDR3 has 15 amino acids. Germline V lookup: CDR1 SEHNR, CDR2 FQNEAQ (reference sequence). V was clipped by 0 bases and J by 3 bases; unmatched bases: 5. The CDR3 DNA sequence: TGTGCCAGCAGCTTAGCAGTGACTAGCAGCTACGAGCAGTACTTC. Translating gives CASSLAVTSSYEQYF.

The chain couples TRBV19 to TRBJ1-1; 11 bases line up with TRBD1. Trimming took 10 bases from V and 1 from J; bases not matched to a gene: 2. There are 13 residues in the CDR3. From germline, CDR1 is LNHDA and CDR2 SQIVND (reference sequence). This CDR3 reads CATGTGGNTEAFF. In nucleotides, the CDR3 is TGTGCCACCGGGACAGGGGGGAACACTGAAGCTTTCTTT.

This rearrangement joins TRBV27 to TRBJ2-1; a possible D gene is TRBD2 (6 bases). Trimming left V 6 bases short and J 9 bases short, with 18 bases between. This CDR3 region has 14 residues. Germline V lookup: CDR1 MNHEY, CDR2 SMNVEV (reference sequence). DNA for the CDR3: TGTGCCAGCAGCCTTAAGGACCCGGAGGGTGAGCAGTTCTTC. Its protein product is CASSLKDPEGEQFF.

The CDR3 bases are TGTGCCAGCAGGCATCGACAGGGTTGGTACGAGCAGTACTTC. Its translation is CASRHRQGWYEQYF. This sequence joins TRBV6-6 and TRBJ2-7, with 7 bases matching TRBD1. This CDR3 spans 14 amino acids. With V trimmed by 6 bases and J by 4 bases, 9 bases remained unmatched. Germline CDR1 reads MNHNY; CDR2 reads SVGAGI (reference sequence).

The gene calls are TRBV28 and TRBJ2-1, with D tentatively TRBD2 (6 bases). The germline V and J ends were trimmed by 7 bases and 2 bases, with 15 bases remaining between them. There are 15 residues in the CDR3. Germline V gives CDR1 MDHEN, CDR2 SYDVKM. CDR3 amino acids: CASTEGPGTYNEQFF. The CDR3, as DNA: TGTGCCAGCACGGAGGGGCCGGGAACCTACAATGAGCAGTTCTTC. The full variable domain, rest sourced from reference TRBV28 and TRBJ2-1, is DVKVTQSSRYLVKRTGEKVFLECVQDMDHENMFWYRQDPGLGLRLIYFSYDVKMKEKGDIPEGYSVSREKKERFSLILESASTNQTSMYLCASTEGPGTYNEQFFGPGTRLTVL.

The chain carries TRBV19 and TRBJ2-2; a possible D gene is TRBD1 (6 bases). The CDR3 sequence is 15 residues long. V lost 5 bases, J lost 7 bases, and 17 bases lay in between. Germline V gene data show CDR1 as LNHDA and CDR2 as SQIVND (reference sequence). This CDR3 reads CASSAMWGRHGELFF. Written as DNA, the CDR3 is TGTGCCAGTAGTGCAATGTGGGGGCGTCACGGGGAGCTGTTTTTT.

This rearrangement joins TRBV6-6 to TRBJ1-1; no reliable D call. Germline V lookup: CDR1 MNHNY, CDR2 SVGAGI (reference sequence). V lost 2 bases, J lost 4 bases, and 14 bases lay in between. CDR3 size: 15 residues. In DNA form, the CDR3 reads TGTGCCAGCAGTTACGATACAGTTTTAGGCACTGAAGCTTTCTTT. Encoded protein: CASSYDTVLGTEAFF.

The rearrangement uses TRBV7-8 and TRBJ2-5; TRBD1 matches 12 bases. The CDR3 has 18 amino acids. J was trimmed by 2 bases and V by 0 bases; bases with no gene match: 7. Germline CDR1 and CDR2: SGHVS and FQNEAQ. CDR3 loop: CASSLAAGQGATQETQYF. DNA for the CDR3: TGTGCCAGCAGCTTAGCCGCGGGACAGGGGGCCACACAAGAGACCCAGTACTTC.

The V and J genes are TRBV5-6 and TRBJ1-4; no definite D call. The V and J ends lost 4 bases and 4 bases respectively, with 11 bases between them. This CDR3 has 14 amino acids. Germline V gene sequence: CDR1 SGHDT, CDR2 YYEEEE. The CDR3 DNA reads TGTGCCAGCAGCGGAGGACGGCATAATGAAAAACTGTTTTTT. This sequence encodes CASSGGRHNEKLFF.

The CDR3 is CASSFRVGGLGYTF. CDR3 coding DNA: TGTGCCAGCAGTTTTAGGGTGGGGGGCCTTGGCTACACCTTC. This rearrangement joins TRBV11-2 to TRBJ1-2; possibly TRBD1 for D (6 bases). The CDR3 is made up of 14 amino acids. Germline CDR1 is SGHAT and CDR2 is FQNNGV. V lost 6 bases and J 7 bases, leaving 18 bases between the germline ends.

This sequence joins TRBV5-4 and TRBJ2-1, with 9 bases fitting TRBD1. The V segment lost 4 bases and the J segment 3 bases; nucleotides outside the gene matches: 5. CDR3 length equals 15 residues. Germline V gene data show CDR1 as SGHNT and CDR2 as YYREEE (reference sequence). Written as DNA, the CDR3 is TGTGCCAGCAGCCCACAGGGGGCTGACTACAATGAGCAGTTCTTC. Amino acids: CASSPQGADYNEQFF.

The CDR3 spells CASHDRGNTEAFF. The DNA for the CDR3 is TGTGCCAGTCACGACAGAGGGAACACTGAAGCTTTCTTT. V and J are TRBV19 and TRBJ1-1; tentative D call: TRBD1 (5 bases). This CDR3 contains 13 residues. The germline V gene has CDR1 LNHDA and CDR2 SQIVND (reference sequence). The ends were cut back, 8 bases at V and 1 base at J, with 11 bases in the middle.

This chain joins TRBV5-5 and TRBJ2-7; 10 bases are shared with TRBD1. The CDR3 totals 14 residues. From germline, CDR1 is SGHKS and CDR2 YYEKEE (reference sequence). J gave up 2 bases and V 2 bases, and 1 base lay outside the gene matches. The CDR3 DNA sequence: TGTGCCAGCAGCTTCGGGACAGGGGCCTACGAGCAGTACTTC. Protein sequence: CASSFGTGAYEQYF.

The CDR3 region has the DNA TGTGCCAGCAGTCTATCCGGCGGAGGGGTCGTTGGAAACACCATATATTTT. Translated, it gives CASSLSGGGVVGNTIYF. The J gene is TRBJ1-3, the V gene TRBV28, with D maybe TRBD1 (5 bases). V gave up 5 bases and J gave up 3 bases, with 20 bases separating them. CDR1 and CDR2 from the germline V gene are MDHEN and SYDVKM. CDR3 size: 17 residues.

The rearrangement uses TRBV6-1 and TRBJ1-3; possible D gene TRBD1, 5 bases. This CDR3 contains 16 residues. CDR1 and CDR2 from the germline V gene are MNHNS and SASEGT. The germline V and J ends were trimmed by 1 base and 3 bases, with 13 bases remaining between them. CDR3 in DNA: TGTGCCAGCAGTGAAGTCCAGGGATTAGGTGGAAACACCATATATTTT. Its protein product is CASSEVQGLGGNTIYF.

This clone came up many times. The chain recombines TRBV7-2 with TRBJ2-7; TRBD2 matches at 8 bases. Losses at the gene ends were 5 bases for V and 2 bases for J; bases not matched to a gene: 11. Germline V gene data show CDR1 as SGHTA and CDR2 as FQGNSA. The CDR3 totals 16 residues. As DNA, the CDR3 is TGTGCCAGCAGCCCCCGGGGGGGCGGGAGGACCTACGAGCAGTACTTC. Translating it yields CASSPRGGGRTYEQYF.

The J gene is TRBJ2-2, the V gene TRBV5-1; D ambiguous. The V end was cut by 4 bases, the J end by 1 base, with 11 bases between. This CDR3 is 15 amino acids long. Germline loops: CDR1 SGHRS, CDR2 YFSETQ. This chain's CDR3 is CASSVGRWNTGELFF. The CDR3 bases are TGCGCCAGCAGCGTTGGCAGGTGGAACACCGGGGAGCTGTTTTTT.

This chain links TRBV28 with TRBJ2-1, with unresolved D. CDR1 MDHEN and CDR2 SYDVKM come from the germline V gene. The V gene lost 2 bases and the J gene lost 11 bases, with 7 bases spanning the gap. This CDR3 is 11 amino acids long. The CDR3 DNA sequence: TGTGCCAGCAGTTTAGCAGCGAAGCAGTTCTTC. Amino acids: CASSLAAKQFF.

V is TRBV7-2 and J is TRBJ1-3; D unclear. CDR1 and CDR2 from the germline V gene are SGHTA and FQGNSA. CDR3 size: 14 residues. V was shortened by 4 bases and J by 4 bases, with 11 bases between the two germline ends. In DNA, the CDR3 is TGTGCCAGCAGCTCCCCTCCGGGGGGAAACACCATATATTTT. This codes for CASSSPPGGNTIYF.

This rearrangement joins TRBV25-1 to TRBJ1-3; D gene unclear. CDR3 length: 15 amino acids. The germline V and J ends were trimmed by 8 bases and 2 bases, with 16 bases remaining between them. Per germline, CDR1 MGHDK and CDR2 SYGVNS. The chain's CDR3 is CASGDGRPAGNTIYF. The CDR3, as DNA: TGTGCCAGCGGCGATGGGAGGCCGGCTGGAAACACCATATATTTT.

The chain combines TRBV6-5 with TRBJ2-5; D gene ambiguous. Germline V gene lookup returns CDR1 MNHEY and CDR2 SVGAGI. Trimming took 7 bases from V and 2 from J, leaving 14 bases between them. The CDR3 spans 14 residues. This chain's CDR3 is CASIPRAAQETQYF. Written as DNA, the CDR3 is TGTGCCAGCATCCCCCGAGCAGCTCAAGAGACCCAGTACTTC.

The V and J genes are TRBV7-6 and TRBJ2-4; D possibly corresponds to TRBD1 (6 bases). This CDR3 has 14 residues. V was pared by 2 bases and J by 8 bases, with 13 bases between. Germline CDR1 SGHVS, CDR2 FNYEAQ. The CDR3 nucleotides are TGTGCCAGCAGCTTAACAGGGCCTGGGGACATTCAGTACTTC. Translating gives CASSLTGPGDIQYF.

This chain connects TRBV4-1 to TRBJ1-5; 9 positions match TRBD1. Germline lookup yields CDR1 MGHRA and CDR2 YSYEKL. The CDR3 is 15 residues long. Trimming took 3 bases from V and 7 from J; bases not matched to a gene: 7. The CDR3 DNA is TGCGCCAGCAGCCAGGGACAGGGTGAGGTGCAGCCCCAGCATTTT. This gives the protein CASSQGQGEVQPQHF.

The J gene is TRBJ2-3, the V gene TRBV18; 7 positions match TRBD2. Germline V gene lookup returns CDR1 KGHSH and CDR2 LQKENI. J lost 2 bases, V lost 1 base, and 6 bases had no gene match. This CDR3 has 16 residues. CDR3 region: CASSPRGGWVTDTQYF. Here the CDR3 DNA reads TGTGCCAGCTCACCACGCGGGGGTTGGGTCACAGATACGCAGTATTTT.